Listed here are 8 T cell receptor beta chains from one sample, sequenced in a study of neurological immune-mediated disorders. TCRdb reprocessed the 5' RACE reads with MiXCR, giving one entry per CDR3 protein. The sample consists of some 56,000 distinct CDR3 sequences, around 4% of them appearing once. The sample was PBMCs. The receptor source for this set is a man in his 60s with multiple sclerosis.

This clonotype was seen repeatedly, ten times or more. The chain has TRBV20-1 and TRBJ2-3; TRBD1 is a possible D gene (5 bases). The V gene's germline CDR1 is DFQATT and CDR2 SNEGSKA (reference sequence). The V end lost 4 bases, the J end lost 6 bases, and 14 bases lay between the germline ends. This CDR3 region has 13 residues. This chain's CDR3 is CSAMTVPEDTQYF. The CDR3 nucleotides read TGCAGTGCTATGACAGTCCCCGAGGATACGCAGTATTTT.

In its sample, this clonotype was seen many times. The chain is built from TRBV20-1 and TRBJ2-7, with 10 bases matching TRBD1. This CDR3 has 12 amino acids. V shed 5 bases and J 5 bases; nucleotides not matched to a gene: 3. CDR1 is DFQATT, CDR2 SNEGSKA, per germline (reference sequence). CDR3 sequence (DNA): TGCAGTGCTCCGGGACAGGGGAACGAGCAGTACTTC. This codes for CSAPGQGNEQYF.

This clonotype was observed at least ten times. The chain has TRBV20-1 and TRBJ2-5; either TRBD1 or TRBD2 may supply D (6 bases each). The CDR3 runs 11 residues. V lost 5 bases and J 10 bases, leaving 14 bases between the germline ends. CDR1 and CDR2 (germline): DFQATT, SNEGSKA (reference sequence). The CDR3 region has the DNA TGCAGTGCTGGCCTCGGGGGACACCAGTACTTC. Translated: CSAGLGGHQYF.

Ten or more counts support this clonotype. The chain is built from TRBV29-1 and TRBJ2-1; 10 nucleotides line up with TRBD2. This CDR3 comprises 15 residues. The trim removed 0 bases at V and 9 bases at J, leaving 8 bases unmatched. From germline, CDR1 is SQVTM and CDR2 ANQGSEA. This chain's CDR3 is CSVEDQGLAIAEQFF. DNA of the CDR3: TGCAGCGTTGAAGATCAGGGACTAGCGATAGCTGAGCAGTTCTTC.

This clonotype was seen only a few times. The chain links TRBV18 to TRBJ2-1, with 8 bases lining up with TRBD2. Trimming at V came to 3 bases and at J to 7 bases, leaving 8 bases not matched to a gene. CDR1 is KGHSH and CDR2 is LQKENI in the germline V gene. The CDR3 runs 15 residues. Written as DNA, the CDR3 is TGTGCCAGCTCACCGAGGGCGGGAGGAGTAAATGAGCAGTTCTTC. Amino acids: CASSPRAGGVNEQFF.

The table lists this clonotype with many counts. The chain combines TRBV27 with TRBJ2-7; D perhaps matches TRBD1 (5 bases). Trimming stripped 5 bases from V and 0 bases from J, with 14 bases between. Germline V CDR1 and CDR2: MNHEY, SMNVEV (reference sequence). The CDR3 covers 15 residues. The CDR3: CASSKTTASSYEQYF. DNA for the CDR3: TGTGCCAGCAGTAAAACGACAGCGAGCTCCTACGAGCAGTACTTC.

There are many counts of this clonotype. This chain connects TRBV12-3 or TRBV12-4 to TRBJ1-5; 8 nucleotides match TRBD1. The CDR3 spans 16 residues. The J segment lost 1 base and the V segment lost 6 bases, leaving 8 bases of the junction unmatched. The CDR3 nucleotides read TGTGCCAGCAGGCAAGCCAGGGGGCAGAGCAATCAGCCCCAGCATTTT. It is translated as CASRQARGQSNQPQHF.

There are a few counts of this clonotype. V and J are TRBV6-1 and TRBJ2-2; D call uncertain. This CDR3 is built from 13 residues. V gave up 5 bases and J gave up 3 bases, with 7 bases separating them. Germline values: CDR1 MNHNS, CDR2 SASEGT. The DNA for the CDR3 is TGTGCCAGCAGTCCTAGGGACACCGGGGAGCTGTTTTTT. Translation: CASSPRDTGELFF.